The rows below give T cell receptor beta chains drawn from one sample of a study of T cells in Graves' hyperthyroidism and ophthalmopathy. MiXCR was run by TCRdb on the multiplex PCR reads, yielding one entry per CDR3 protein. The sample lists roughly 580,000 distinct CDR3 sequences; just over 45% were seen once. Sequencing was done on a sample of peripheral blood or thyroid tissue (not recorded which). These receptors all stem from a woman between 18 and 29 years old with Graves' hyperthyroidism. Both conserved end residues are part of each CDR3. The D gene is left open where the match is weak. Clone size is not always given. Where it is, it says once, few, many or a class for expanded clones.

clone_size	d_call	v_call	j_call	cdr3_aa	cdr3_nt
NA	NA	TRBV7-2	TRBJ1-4	CASSLGLNNEKLFF	TGTGCCAGCAGCTTAGGGTTGAATAATGAAAAACTGTTTTTT
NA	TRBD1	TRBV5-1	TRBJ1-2	CASSYTGALNYGYTF	TGCGCCAGCAGCTATACAGGGGCCTTAAACTATGGCTACACCTTC
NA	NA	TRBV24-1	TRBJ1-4	CATSDSWGPNEKLFF	TGTGCCACCAGTGATTCGTGGGGACCTAATGAAAAACTGTTTTTT
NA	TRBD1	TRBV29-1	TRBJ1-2	CSVETGGNYGYTF	TGCAGCGTTGAGACAGGGGGTAACTATGGCTACACCTTC
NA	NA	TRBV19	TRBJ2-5	CASSAGGERTETQYF	TGTGCCAGTAGTGCTGGGGGCGAGAGGACAGAGACCCAGTACTTC
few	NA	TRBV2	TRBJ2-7	CASSPPPGVTYEQYF	TGTGCCAGCAGTCCCCCGCCAGGCGTCACCTACGAGCAGTACTTC
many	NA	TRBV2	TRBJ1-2	CASSVSGDYGYTF	TGTGCCAGCAGTGTGTCGGGGGACTATGGCTACACCTTC
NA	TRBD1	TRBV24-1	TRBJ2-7	CATEAWDRDAYEQYF	TGTGCCACCGAGGCTTGGGACAGGGATGCCTACGAGCAGTACTTC
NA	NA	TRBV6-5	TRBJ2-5	CASYSMASYQETQYF	TGTGCCAGCTATTCTATGGCCTCGTACCAAGAGACCCAGTACTTC
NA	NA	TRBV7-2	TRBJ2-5	CASSLKEAQYF	TGTGCCAGCAGCTTAAAAGAGGCCCAGTACTTC
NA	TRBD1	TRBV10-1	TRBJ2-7	CASRPRGWGSYEQYF	TGCGCCAGCAGGCCCAGGGGGTGGGGCTCCTACGAGCAGTACTTC
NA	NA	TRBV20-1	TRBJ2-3	CSASASPADTQYF	TGCAGTGCTAGTGCCTCACCTGCAGATACGCAGTATTTT
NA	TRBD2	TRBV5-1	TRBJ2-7	CASSPGPRLAGSSYEQYF	TGCGCCAGCAGCCCTGGCCCAAGACTAGCGGGAAGCTCCTACGAGCAGTACTTC
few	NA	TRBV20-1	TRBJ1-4	CSATGLAKLFF	TGCAGTGCTACCGGACTGGCAAAACTGTTTTTT
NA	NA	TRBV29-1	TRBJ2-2	CSVGGSGTGELFF	TGCAGCGTTGGGGGCTCGGGCACCGGGGAGCTGTTTTTT
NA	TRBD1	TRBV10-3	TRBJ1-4	CAISVAQGGLTEKLFF	TGTGCCATCAGCGTAGCCCAGGGGGGGTTAACGGAAAAACTGTTTTTT
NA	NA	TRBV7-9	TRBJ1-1	CASSPTPSGAFF	TGTGCCAGCTCACCAACCCCTTCCGGAGCTTTCTTT